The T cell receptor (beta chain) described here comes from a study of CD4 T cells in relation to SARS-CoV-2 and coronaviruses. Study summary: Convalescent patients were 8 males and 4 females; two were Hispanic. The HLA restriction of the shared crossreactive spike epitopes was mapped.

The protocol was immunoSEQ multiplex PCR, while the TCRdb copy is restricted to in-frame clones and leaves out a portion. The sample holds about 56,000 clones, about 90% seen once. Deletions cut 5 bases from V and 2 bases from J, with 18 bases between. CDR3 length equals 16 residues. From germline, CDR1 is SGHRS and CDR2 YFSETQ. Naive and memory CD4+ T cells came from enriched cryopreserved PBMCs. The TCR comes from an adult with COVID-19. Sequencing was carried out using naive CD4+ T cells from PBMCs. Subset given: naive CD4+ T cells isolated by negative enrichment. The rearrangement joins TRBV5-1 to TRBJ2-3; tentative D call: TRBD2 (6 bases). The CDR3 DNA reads TGCGCCAGCAGGGCTTCAGGAATAGCGGTCACAGATACGCAGTATTTT. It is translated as CASRASGIAVTDTQYF. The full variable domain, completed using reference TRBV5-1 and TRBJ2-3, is KAGVTQTPRYLIKTRGQQVTLSCSPISGHRSVSWYQQTPGQGLQFLFEYFSETQRNKGNFPGRFSGRQFSNSRSEMNVSTLELGDSALYLCASRASGIAVTDTQYFGPGTRLTVL.